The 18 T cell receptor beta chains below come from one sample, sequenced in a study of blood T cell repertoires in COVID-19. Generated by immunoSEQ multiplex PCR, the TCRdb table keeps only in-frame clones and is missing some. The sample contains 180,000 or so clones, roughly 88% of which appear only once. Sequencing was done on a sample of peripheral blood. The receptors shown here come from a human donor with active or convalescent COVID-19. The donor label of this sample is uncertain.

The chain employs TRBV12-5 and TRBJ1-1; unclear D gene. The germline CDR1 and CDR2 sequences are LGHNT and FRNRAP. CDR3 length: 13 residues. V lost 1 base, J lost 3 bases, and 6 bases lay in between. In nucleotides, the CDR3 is TGTGCTAGTGGTTTGGGTTGGCACACTGAAGCTTTCTTT. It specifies CASGLGWHTEAFF. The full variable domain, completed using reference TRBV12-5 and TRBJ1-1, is DARVTQTPRHKVTEMGQEVTMRCQPILGHNTVFWYRQTMMQGLELLAYFRNRAPLDDSGMPKDRFSAEMPDATLATLKIQPSEPRDSAVYFCASGLGWHTEAFFGQGTRLTVV.

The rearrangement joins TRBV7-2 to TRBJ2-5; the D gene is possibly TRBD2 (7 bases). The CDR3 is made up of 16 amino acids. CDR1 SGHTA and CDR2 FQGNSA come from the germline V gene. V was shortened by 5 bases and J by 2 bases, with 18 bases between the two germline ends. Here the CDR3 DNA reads TGTGCCAGCAGCCGCTACGGGGCGGGGGCTCAAGAGACCCAGTACTTC. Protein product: CASSRYGAGAQETQYF.

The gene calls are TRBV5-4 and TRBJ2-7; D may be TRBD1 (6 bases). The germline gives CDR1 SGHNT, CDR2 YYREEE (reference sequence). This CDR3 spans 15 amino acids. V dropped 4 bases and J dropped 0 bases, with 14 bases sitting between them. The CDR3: CASSPGQGISYEQYF. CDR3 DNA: TGTGCCAGCAGCCCCGGGCAGGGGATCTCCTACGAGCAGTACTTC.

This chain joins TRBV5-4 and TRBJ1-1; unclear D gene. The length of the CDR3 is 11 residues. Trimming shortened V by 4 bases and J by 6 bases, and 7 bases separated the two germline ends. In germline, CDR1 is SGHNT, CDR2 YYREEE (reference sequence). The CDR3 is CASSNPAEAFF. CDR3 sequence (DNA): TGTGCCAGCAGCAATCCGGCTGAAGCTTTCTTT. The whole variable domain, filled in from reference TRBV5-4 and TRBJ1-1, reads ETGVTQSPTHLIKTRGQQVTLRCSSQSGHNTVSWYQQALGQGPQFIFQYYREEENGRGNFPPRFSGLQFPNYSSELNVNALELDDSALYLCASSNPAEAFFGQGTRLTVV.

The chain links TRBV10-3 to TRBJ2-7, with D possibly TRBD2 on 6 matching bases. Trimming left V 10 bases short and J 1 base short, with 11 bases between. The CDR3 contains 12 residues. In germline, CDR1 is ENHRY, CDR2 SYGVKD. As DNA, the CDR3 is TGTGCCACCCGAGGGAGGTCCTACGAGCAGTACTTC. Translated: CATRGRSYEQYF.

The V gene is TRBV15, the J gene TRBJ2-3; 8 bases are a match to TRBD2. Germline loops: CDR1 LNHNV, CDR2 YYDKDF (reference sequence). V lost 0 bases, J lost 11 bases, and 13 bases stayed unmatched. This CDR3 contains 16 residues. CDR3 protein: CATSRDQASGSRGQYF. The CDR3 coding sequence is TGTGCCACCAGCAGAGATCAGGCTAGCGGGTCGAGGGGGCAGTATTTT.

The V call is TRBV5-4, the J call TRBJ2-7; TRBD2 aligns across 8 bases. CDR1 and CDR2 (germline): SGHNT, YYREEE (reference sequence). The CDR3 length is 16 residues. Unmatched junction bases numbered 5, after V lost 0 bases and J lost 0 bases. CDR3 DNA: TGTGCCAGCAGCTTGGATAGCGGGGTAAGCTCCTACGAGCAGTACTTC. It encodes CASSLDSGVSSYEQYF.

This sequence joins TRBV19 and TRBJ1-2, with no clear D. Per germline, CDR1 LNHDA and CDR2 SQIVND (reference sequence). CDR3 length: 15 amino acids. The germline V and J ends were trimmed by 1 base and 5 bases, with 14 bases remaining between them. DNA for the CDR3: TGTGCCAGTAGTATAGTCTCTGCAGGCTTATATGGCTACACCTTC. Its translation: CASSIVSAGLYGYTF.

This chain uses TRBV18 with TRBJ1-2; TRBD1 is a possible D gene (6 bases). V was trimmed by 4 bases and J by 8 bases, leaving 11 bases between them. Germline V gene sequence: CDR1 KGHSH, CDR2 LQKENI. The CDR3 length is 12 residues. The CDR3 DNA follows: TGTGCCAGCTCACGGGGGCAGGAAGGCTACACCTTC. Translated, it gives CASSRGQEGYTF.

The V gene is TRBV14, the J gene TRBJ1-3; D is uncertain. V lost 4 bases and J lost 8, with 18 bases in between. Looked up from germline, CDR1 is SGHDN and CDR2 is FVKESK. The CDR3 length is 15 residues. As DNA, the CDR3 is TGTGCCAGCAGCCTCGATCCTGCGAGATCGGACACCATATATTTT. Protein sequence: CASSLDPARSDTIYF.

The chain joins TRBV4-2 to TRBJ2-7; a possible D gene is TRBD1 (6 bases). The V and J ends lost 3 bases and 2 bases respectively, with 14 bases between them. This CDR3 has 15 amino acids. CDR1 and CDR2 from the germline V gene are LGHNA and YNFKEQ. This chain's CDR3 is CASSHAYEGAYEQYF. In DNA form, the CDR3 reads TGTGCCAGCAGCCACGCCTACGAGGGGGCCTACGAGCAGTACTTC.

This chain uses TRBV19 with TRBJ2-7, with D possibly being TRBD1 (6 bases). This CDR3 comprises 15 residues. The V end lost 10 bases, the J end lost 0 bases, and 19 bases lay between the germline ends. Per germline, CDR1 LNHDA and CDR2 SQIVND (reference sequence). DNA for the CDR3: TGTGCCACACACTCGGACAGCTCAAGCTCCTACGAGCAGTACTTC. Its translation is CATHSDSSSSYEQYF.

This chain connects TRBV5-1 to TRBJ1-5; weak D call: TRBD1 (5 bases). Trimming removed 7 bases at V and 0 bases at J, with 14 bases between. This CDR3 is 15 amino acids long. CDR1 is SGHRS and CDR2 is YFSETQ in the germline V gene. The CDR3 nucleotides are TGCGCCAGCCGTCAAGGGGCAGATAGCAATCAGCCCCAGCATTTT. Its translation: CASRQGADSNQPQHF.

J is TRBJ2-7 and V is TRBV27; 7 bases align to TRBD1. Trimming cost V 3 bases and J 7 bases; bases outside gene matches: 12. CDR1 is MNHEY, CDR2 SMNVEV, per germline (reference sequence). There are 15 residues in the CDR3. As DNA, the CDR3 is TGTGCCAGCAGTTTTGGGGGCCCCAAACAGGGGGAGCAGTACTTC. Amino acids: CASSFGGPKQGEQYF.

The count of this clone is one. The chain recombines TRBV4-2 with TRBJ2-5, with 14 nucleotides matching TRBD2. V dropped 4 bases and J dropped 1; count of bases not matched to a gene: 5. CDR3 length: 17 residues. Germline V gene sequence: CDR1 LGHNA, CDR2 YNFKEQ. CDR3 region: CASSRTSGRTFQETQYF. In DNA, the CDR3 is TGTGCCAGCAGCCGGACTAGCGGGAGGACTTTCCAAGAGACCCAGTACTTC.

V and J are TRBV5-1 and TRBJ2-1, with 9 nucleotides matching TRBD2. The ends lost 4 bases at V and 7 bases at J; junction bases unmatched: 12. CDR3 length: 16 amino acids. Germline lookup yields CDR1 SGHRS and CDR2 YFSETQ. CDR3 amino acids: CASSQTVSGSENEQFF. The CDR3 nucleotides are TGCGCCAGCAGCCAGACCGTTAGCGGGAGCGAAAATGAGCAGTTCTTC.

CDR3 bases: TGTGCCAGCAGTGGCGGCGGACAGTTCTTC. This sequence encodes CASSGGGQFF. V is TRBV28 and J is TRBJ2-1, with unresolved D. The V end was cut by 5 bases, the J end by 13 bases, with 9 bases between. CDR1 is MDHEN, CDR2 SYDVKM, per germline. CDR3 size: 10 residues.

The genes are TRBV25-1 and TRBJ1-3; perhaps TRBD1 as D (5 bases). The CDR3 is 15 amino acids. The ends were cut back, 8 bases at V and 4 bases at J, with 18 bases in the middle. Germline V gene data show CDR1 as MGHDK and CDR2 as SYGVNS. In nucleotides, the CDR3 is TGTGCCAGCGGCATCGGGGGGACGGGGGGAAACACCATATATTTT. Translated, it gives CASGIGGTGGNTIYF.